A single sample gave rise to the 32 T cell receptor beta chains below, sequenced in a study of blood T cell repertoires in COVID-19. TCRdb keeps only in-frame clones here, not all; method: immunoSEQ multiplex PCR. The profile covers some 200,000 clones, with over 75% appearing a single time and about 7% taken by the ten largest. Source material: PBMCs or T cells enriched from blood (not recorded which). These receptors all come from a woman aged 35 to 49 with acute COVID-19.

This chain joins TRBV28 and TRBJ2-5; 8 bases line up with TRBD2. The germline gives CDR1 MDHEN, CDR2 SYDVKM. V was clipped by 3 bases and J by 2 bases; unmatched bases: 8. The CDR3 contains 16 residues. CDR3 nucleotides: TGTGCCAGCAGTTTTGTCTCTCGGGGGGGACAAGAGACCCAGTACTTC. This translates into CASSFVSRGGQETQYF.

The chain is built from TRBV19 and TRBJ1-1, with D tentatively TRBD1 (5 bases). CDR1 is LNHDA and CDR2 is SQIVND in the germline V gene (reference sequence). The CDR3 covers 14 residues. Trimming left V 4 bases short and J 4 bases short, with 13 bases between. CDR3 residues: CASSTLVGGTEAFF. The CDR3 nucleotides are TGTGCCAGTAGTACCCTTGTGGGGGGCACTGAAGCTTTCTTT.

Details on this clone: The germline gene is not matched at one end of the junction; a read error may be the cause. This chain connects TRBV7-2 to TRBJ2-1; TRBD2 agrees at 8 bases. The V gene's germline CDR1 is SGHTA and CDR2 FQGNSA. The CDR3 is made up of 10 amino acids. The CDR3 nucleotides are TGTGCCAGCGGCACTAGCGGTTGGATCTTC. Encoded protein: CASGTSGWIF. The full variable domain, with the rest looked up from reference TRBV7-2 and TRBJ2-1, is GAGVSQSPSNKVTEKGKDVELRCDPISGHTALYWYRQSLGQGLEFLIYFQGNSAPDKSGLPSDRFSAERTGGSVSTLTIQRTQQEDSAVYLCASGTSGWIFGPGTRLTVL.

V usage is TRBV19 and J usage is TRBJ2-5; D is perhaps TRBD2 (5 bases). V lost 3 bases to trimming and J lost 4 bases, with 21 bases between them. Looked up from germline, CDR1 is LNHDA and CDR2 is SQIVND (reference sequence). The CDR3 runs 17 residues. CDR3 DNA sequence: TGTGCCAGTAGTATGGTTAAAGGGAGTGCAAGTGGAGAGACCCAGTACTTC. This encodes CASSMVKGSASGETQYF.

The DNA of the CDR3 is TGTGCCAGCAGTTCCTGGGACACCGCCTACGAGCAGTACTTC. Its protein is CASSSWDTAYEQYF. This rearrangement joins TRBV28 to TRBJ2-7; D perhaps matches TRBD1 (6 bases). CDR1 MDHEN and CDR2 SYDVKM come from the germline V gene. The CDR3 totals 14 residues. Trimming took 4 bases from V and 2 from J, leaving 12 bases between them.

In nucleotides, the CDR3 is TGTGCCAGCAGTGAAGTCAGGGGGGACACCGGGGAGCTGTTTTTT. Protein sequence: CASSEVRGDTGELFF. J is TRBJ2-2 and V is TRBV2, with D possibly being TRBD1 (7 bases). Germline loops: CDR1 SNHLY, CDR2 FYNNEI. V lost 1 base and J lost 3, with 9 bases in between. This CDR3 has 15 amino acids.

The chain recombines TRBV6-5 with TRBJ2-2; a possible D gene is TRBD1 (6 bases). This CDR3 has 15 amino acids. The ends were cut back, 6 bases at V and 6 bases at J, with 17 bases in the middle. Germline values: CDR1 MNHEY, CDR2 SVGAGI. The CDR3 coding sequence is TGTGCCAGCAGGGGGGCGCTAGACGACGCCGGGGAGCTGTTTTTT. This translates into CASRGALDDAGELFF.

J is TRBJ2-2 and V is TRBV6-2 or TRBV6-3; 7 bases are a match to TRBD2. This CDR3 region has 16 residues. V dropped 2 bases and J dropped 1; count of bases not matched to a gene: 4. Per the germline V gene, CDR1 is MNHEY and CDR2 is SVGEGT. CDR3 region: CASSYQASGNTGELFF. For the CDR3, the DNA is TGTGCCAGCAGTTACCAGGCTAGCGGGAACACCGGGGAGCTGTTTTTT.

CDR3 bases: TGTGCCAGCAGGCGCCAAGGTAGCGGACTAGCGGTAGATACGCAGTATTTT. Translating it yields CASRRQGSGLAVDTQYF. The chain has TRBV7-2 and TRBJ2-3, with 10 nucleotides matching TRBD2. The V gene end was trimmed by 6 bases and the J gene end by 5 bases; junction bases not matched to a gene: 14. This CDR3 has 17 amino acids. Germline loops: CDR1 SGHTA, CDR2 FQGNSA.

V and J are TRBV6-5 and TRBJ1-1; no clear D. The V gene lost 10 bases and the J gene lost 1 base, with 13 bases spanning the gap. Germline CDR1 is MNHEY and CDR2 is SVGAGI. The CDR3 consists of 13 residues. CDR3 amino acids: CATLQSANTEAFF. In DNA form, the CDR3 reads TGTGCCACCCTCCAGAGCGCGAACACTGAAGCTTTCTTT.

This sequence joins TRBV2 and TRBJ1-5, with 11 bases identical to TRBD1. The CDR3 spans 16 residues. CDR1 is SNHLY, CDR2 FYNNEI, per germline. V was pared by 3 bases and J by 5 bases, with 6 bases of the junction left unmatched. CDR3 sequence: CASSDNWDRGDQPQHF. The CDR3 bases are TGTGCCAGCAGTGACAATTGGGACAGGGGGGATCAGCCCCAGCATTTT.

The chain links TRBV7-2 to TRBJ2-1; D unresolved. Trimming took 2 bases from V and 6 from J, leaving 8 bases between them. Germline V gene lookup returns CDR1 SGHTA and CDR2 FQGNSA. There are 13 residues in the CDR3. Here the CDR3 reads CASSLRGGNEQFF. In DNA, the CDR3 is TGTGCCAGCAGCTTACGTGGCGGCAATGAGCAGTTCTTC.

The chain combines TRBV6-5 with TRBJ1-4; unclear D gene. This CDR3 is 13 amino acids long. The V and J ends lost 10 bases and 1 base respectively, with 10 bases between them. CDR1 is MNHEY and CDR2 is SVGAGI in the germline V gene. CDR3 bases: TGTGCCACCAAACTAGAAACTAATGAAAAACTGTTTTTT. It translates to CATKLETNEKLFF.

This chain joins TRBV27 and TRBJ1-2; 9 nucleotides line up with TRBD1. V dropped 4 bases and J dropped 8; count of bases not matched to a gene: 8. The CDR3 contains 14 residues. Germline CDR1 is MNHEY and CDR2 is SMNVEV (reference sequence). In DNA form, the CDR3 reads TGTGCCAGCAGTTCGATACAGGGGGCGGAGGGCTACACCTTC. It yields the protein CASSSIQGAEGYTF.

The J gene is TRBJ1-1, the V gene TRBV19, with 8 bases that match TRBD1. The CDR3 is 13 residues long. J was trimmed by 4 bases and V by 4 bases; bases with no gene match: 2. The V gene's germline CDR1 is LNHDA and CDR2 SQIVND (reference sequence). CDR3 coding DNA: TGTGCCAGTAGTAGCGACAGGGGCACTGAAGCTTTCTTT. Encoded protein: CASSSDRGTEAFF.

The V and J genes are TRBV7-6 and TRBJ2-2; 8 bases fit TRBD2. CDR1 SGHVS and CDR2 FNYEAQ come from the germline V gene. CDR3 size: 16 residues. Losses at the gene ends were 5 bases for V and 2 bases for J; bases not matched to a gene: 7. The DNA of the CDR3 is TGTGCCAGCAGCCGAGCCGGGACTAGAAACACCGGGGAGCTGTTTTTT. Translating it yields CASSRAGTRNTGELFF. Variable domain in full (rest from reference TRBV7-6 and TRBJ2-2): GAGVSQSPRYKVTKRGQDVALRCDPISGHVSLYWYRQALGQGPEFLTYFNYEAQQDKSGLPNDRFSAERPEGSISTLTIQRTEQRDSAMYRCASSRAGTRNTGELFFGEGSRLTVL.

The chain couples TRBV2 to TRBJ2-6; TRBD1 matches 9 bases. The germline V gene encodes CDR1 SNHLY and CDR2 FYNNEI. V gave up 6 bases and J gave up 0 bases; unmatched junction bases: 6. This CDR3 is 17 amino acids long. The CDR3 DNA reads as TGTGCCAGCAGCACCGGGACAGGGCCCTCTGGGGCCAACGTCCTGACTTTC. As protein: CASSTGTGPSGANVLTF.

The chain joins TRBV11-2 to TRBJ2-7, with D possibly TRBD2 on 6 matching bases. Germline CDR1 SGHAT, CDR2 FQNNGV. The V and J ends lost 5 bases and 3 bases respectively, with 17 bases between them. The CDR3 consists of 15 residues. The CDR3 loop reads CASSPIRGAGYEQYF. As DNA, the CDR3 is TGTGCCAGCAGCCCTATACGCGGGGCTGGCTACGAGCAGTACTTC. The full variable domain, with the rest looked up from reference TRBV11-2 and TRBJ2-7, is EAGVAQSPRYKIIEKRQSVAFWCNPISGHATLYWYQQILGQGPKLLIQFQNNGVVDDSQLPKDRFSAERLKGVDSTLKIQPAKLEDSAVYLCASSPIRGAGYEQYFGPGTRLTVT.

This clone was seen many times. The chain has TRBV24-1 and TRBJ2-2; 7 bases are a match to TRBD1. Per the germline V gene, CDR1 is KGHDR and CDR2 is SFDVKD. The length of the CDR3 is 15 residues. The V segment lost 0 bases and the J segment 3 bases; nucleotides outside the gene matches: 0. DNA for the CDR3: TGTGCCACCAGTGATTTGGGACAGGACACCGGGGAGCTGTTTTTT. Translation: CATSDLGQDTGELFF.

This chain connects TRBV7-8 to TRBJ2-7; 7 nucleotides match TRBD1. Germline trimming cut 0 bases from V and 6 bases from J; bases unmatched to any gene: 8. The CDR3 loop spans 15 amino acids. CDR1 and CDR2 from the germline V gene are SGHVS and FQNEAQ. Here the CDR3 DNA reads TGTGCCAGCAGCTTAGCGGGACAGCGCCAGGGCGAGCAGTACTTC. Amino acids: CASSLAGQRQGEQYF. The entire variable domain, with the rest obtained from reference TRBV7-8 and TRBJ2-7, is as follows: GAGVSQSPRYKVAKRGQDVALRCDPISGHVSLFWYQQALGQGPEFLTYFQNEAQLDKSGLPSDRFFAERPEGSVSTLKIQRTQQEDSAVYLCASSLAGQRQGEQYFGPGTRLTVT.

The chain links TRBV11-2 to TRBJ1-2; maybe TRBD1 (6 bases). The CDR3 consists of 15 residues. Trimming removed 5 bases at V and 3 bases at J, with 16 bases between. Per the germline V gene, CDR1 is SGHAT and CDR2 is FQNNGV. CDR3: CASSRLGGRDYGYTF. CDR3 sequence (DNA): TGTGCCAGCAGCCGACTCGGGGGGCGAGACTATGGCTACACCTTC.

The chain joins TRBV14 to TRBJ1-1, with D perhaps matching TRBD1 (5 bases). The CDR3 consists of 15 residues. Trimming cost V 4 bases and J 6 bases, with 18 bases left between them. Germline V CDR1 and CDR2: SGHDN, FVKESK. CDR3 nucleotide sequence: TGTGCCAGCAGCCCCAGTACGGGAGTCAGGGCTGAAGCTTTCTTT. This translates into CASSPSTGVRAEAFF.

This sequence joins TRBV19 and TRBJ1-4; D call uncertain. Germline CDR1 LNHDA, CDR2 SQIVND (reference sequence). Trimming took 7 bases from V and 8 from J, leaving 11 bases between them. The CDR3 runs to 12 residues. CDR3 protein: CASMVRGEKLFF. CDR3 coding DNA: TGTGCCAGTATGGTCCGCGGGGAAAAACTGTTTTTT.

This chain uses TRBV19 with TRBJ1-4; 10 bases match TRBD1. Germline values: CDR1 LNHDA, CDR2 SQIVND (reference sequence). The CDR3 covers 13 residues. Trimming took 5 bases from V and 11 from J; bases not matched to a gene: 5. CDR3: CASSVTGGQKLFF. CDR3 nucleotide sequence: TGTGCCAGTAGTGTGACAGGGGGCCAGAAACTGTTTTTT.

The chain links TRBV7-3 to TRBJ1-2; D not certain. V dropped 2 bases and J dropped 5 bases, with 15 bases sitting between them. Per the germline V gene, CDR1 is SGHTA and CDR2 is FQGTGA. This CDR3 has 15 amino acids. The CDR3 loop reads CASSLFGRPSYGYTF. CDR3 nucleotides: TGTGCCAGCAGCTTATTCGGCAGGCCCTCTTATGGCTACACCTTC.

The chain joins TRBV6-6 to TRBJ2-5, with TRBD2 matching 9 bases. This CDR3 region has 16 residues. Germline loops: CDR1 MNHNY, CDR2 SVGAGI (reference sequence). Trimming at V came to 6 bases and at J to 1 base, leaving 9 bases not matched to a gene. CDR3 amino acids: CASRTRLAEIQETQYF. The CDR3 DNA sequence: TGTGCCAGCAGGACAAGACTAGCGGAGATCCAAGAGACCCAGTACTTC.

The chain has TRBV3-1 (or the pseudogene TRBV3-2) and TRBJ2-7; D gene uncertain. Trimming removed 2 bases at V and 7 bases at J, with 6 bases between. CDR3 length: 11 residues. CDR1 and CDR2 from the germline V gene are LGHDT and YNNKEL (reference sequence). The CDR3 coding sequence is TGTGCCAGCAGCCAAAGAACAGAGCAGTACTTC. This codes for CASSQRTEQYF.

The chain combines TRBV5-1 with TRBJ2-2; 9 bases fit TRBD1. With 2 bases clipped from V and 4 bases from J, the junction kept 6 bases outside the gene matches. The CDR3 runs to 16 residues. Germline loops: CDR1 SGHRS, CDR2 YFSETQ. DNA of the CDR3: TGCGCCAGCAGCTTAGCACAGGGGGCCCGCACCGGGGAGCTGTTTTTT. It specifies CASSLAQGARTGELFF.

J is TRBJ2-7 and V is TRBV19; tentatively, D is TRBD2 (6 bases). Trimming removed 3 bases at V and 6 bases at J, with 15 bases between. The V gene's germline CDR1 is LNHDA and CDR2 SQIVND (reference sequence). This CDR3 comprises 14 residues. The CDR3 spells CASSIRPGTSEQYF. CDR3 DNA: TGTGCCAGTAGTATCCGTCCCGGGACTTCCGAGCAGTACTTC.

The chain combines TRBV5-4 with TRBJ2-2; D ambiguous. Per the germline V gene, CDR1 is SGHNT and CDR2 is YYREEE (reference sequence). The CDR3 covers 15 residues. Trimming shortened V by 3 bases and J by 6 bases, and 15 bases separated the two germline ends. CDR3 residues: CASSYDGVDAGELFF. For the CDR3, the DNA is TGTGCCAGCAGCTACGACGGAGTAGACGCCGGGGAGCTGTTTTTT.

This rearrangement joins TRBV19 to TRBJ2-1; TRBD1 might be the D (6 bases). The CDR3 consists of 13 residues. The germline gives CDR1 LNHDA, CDR2 SQIVND (reference sequence). Trimming shortened V by 5 bases and J by 6 bases, and 11 bases separated the two germline ends. CDR3 DNA: TGTGCCAGTAGTGCCTTCAGGGGCAATGAGCAGTTCTTC. Amino acids: CASSAFRGNEQFF.

This rearrangement joins TRBV28 to TRBJ2-7; TRBD1 matches 11 bases. The germline CDR1 and CDR2 sequences are MDHEN and SYDVKM. The CDR3 length is 15 residues. Trimming cost V 5 bases and J 6 bases; bases outside gene matches: 9. The CDR3 region is CASSDTGQGESEQYF. The CDR3 DNA reads TGTGCCAGCAGTGATACGGGACAGGGGGAGAGCGAGCAGTACTTC.